Listed below are T cell receptor beta chains from one sample, sequenced in a study of early T cells in non-severe SARS-CoV-2 infection. MiXCR was run by TCRdb on the 5' RACE reads, yielding one entry per CDR3 protein. The table lists 70,000 to 75,000 distinct CDR3 sequences, roughly 13% of them singletons, with about 14% in the top ten. The sequenced sample was whole blood. These receptors were obtained from an adult who was a healthcare worker with PCR-confirmed SARS-CoV-2 infection or an uninfected control (not recorded which). The CDR3 runs from the conserved cysteine through the conserved F or W. Each record gives: clone size, D gene, V gene, J gene, CDR3 DNA, CDR3 protein. D genes are given only for firm matches. Clone sizes are given selectively: once, few, many, or a class where the clone is expanded.

few,.,TRBV6-5,TRBJ2-1,TGTGCCAGCAGTTACGAGGGGCCCGAGGATGAGCAGTTCTTC,CASSYEGPEDEQFF
few,.,TRBV18,TRBJ2-7,TGTGCCAGCTCACCTAACCAGGGAACGGCCTACGAGCAGTACTTC,CASSPNQGTAYEQYF
.,.,TRBV3-1,TRBJ1-1,TGTGCCAGCAGCCAAGTGAGCGAGACTGAAGCTTTCTTT,CASSQVSETEAFF
.,.,TRBV18,TRBJ1-3,TGTGCCAGCTCACTCTCCGGGACAAACTCTGGAAACACCATATATTTT,CASSLSGTNSGNTIYF
.,.,TRBV12-3/TRBV12-4,TRBJ1-2,TGTGCCAGCAGACCCAACACAAGGGCTGCTTACGGCTACACCTTC,CASRPNTRAAYGYTF
few,.,TRBV20-1,TRBJ2-2,TGCAGTGCTATACAGGAGATTAGCGGGGAGCTGTTTTTT,CSAIQEISGELFF
many,TRBD1,TRBV19,TRBJ2-7,TGTGCCAGTGCCGAGGCCCCAGGGGGTTACGAGCAGTACTTC,CASAEAPGGYEQYF
many,.,TRBV4-1,TRBJ1-5,TGCGCCAGCAGCCAAGATGAAGGGAGAAGGCAGCCCCAGCATTTT,CASSQDEGRRQPQHF
few,TRBD1,TRBV6-5,TRBJ1-2,TGTGCCAGCAATACGGGACAGGGGAAAGGCTACACCTTC,CASNTGQGKGYTF
few,TRBD2,TRBV10-3,TRBJ2-7,TGTGCCATCAGTGAGACTAGCGGGGGCACCTACGAGCAGTACTTC,CAISETSGGTYEQYF
.,TRBD2,TRBV12-3/TRBV12-4,TRBJ2-5,TGTGCCAGCGGGGGGGAGATTCGAGGGACCCAGTACTTC,CASGGEIRGTQYF
many,TRBD1,TRBV20-1,TRBJ1-3,TGCAGTGCTAGAGATCAACAGGGGGTGAACACCATATATTTT,CSARDQQGVNTIYF
.,TRBD1,TRBV6-1,TRBJ2-7,TGTGCCAGCAGTGATACCCGACAGGGGCGTTACTACGAGCAGTACTTC,CASSDTRQGRYYEQYF
many,.,TRBV20-1,TRBJ1-2,TGCAGTGCTAGAGCCGGGGCGCCGGCTTCCCGCTATGGCTACACCTTC,CSARAGAPASRYGYTF
.,TRBD1,TRBV10-3,TRBJ2-7,TGTGCCATCAGTGAAGGGGGACAGGGTGTCTACGAGCAGTACTTC,CAISEGGQGVYEQYF
few,TRBD2,TRBV5-4,TRBJ2-1,TGTGCCAGCAGCCACGGACTGGGGGGGGTAAATGAGCAGTTCTTC,CASSHGLGGVNEQFF
.,.,TRBV7-2,TRBJ2-2,TGTGCCAGCAGCTTTTCCTCCGGGGAGCTGTTTTTT,CASSFSSGELFF
few,TRBD2,TRBV10-2,TRBJ2-1,TGCGCCAGCAGCGGGGGGATATTCAATGAGCAGTTCTTC,CASSGGIFNEQFF
.,.,TRBV27,TRBJ1-2,TGTGCCAGCAGTTTATCAGGTTACTCAGGACTCTACACCTTC,CASSLSGYSGLYTF
.,.,TRBV7-9,TRBJ1-3,TGTGCCAGCAGCTTAGCGGTAGGAGGGTCTGGAAACACCATATATTTT,CASSLAVGGSGNTIYF
.,.,TRBV29-1,TRBJ2-1,TGCAGCGTTGTATTGCGGGGGCACAATGAGCAGTTCTTC,CSVVLRGHNEQFF
.,TRBD2,TRBV29-1,TRBJ2-5,TGCAGCACCCTAAGCGGGGGGGTGGAGACCCAGTACTTC,CSTLSGGVETQYF
.,.,TRBV9,TRBJ2-2,TGTGCCAGCAGCGATACTAACTCCGGGGAGCTGTTTTTT,CASSDTNSGELFF
few,.,TRBV5-4,TRBJ1-1,TGTGCCAGCAGCTGGAGGGACACGAACACTGAAGCTTTCTTT,CASSWRDTNTEAFF
many,.,TRBV3-1,TRBJ2-7,TGTGCCAGCAGCCTCATTACCGGCGGTCCTCGTGAGCAGTACTTC,CASSLITGGPREQYF